This T cell receptor (beta chain) was observed in a study of blood T cell repertoires in COVID-19. Study information: Acute and convalescent COVID-19 samples came from the United States, Italy and Spain. Nucleic acid was either cDNA or gDNA, and it came from T cells, B-cell-depleted T cells, or PBMCs.

This clone was seen only once. Authors' processing steps: Estimation of nucleated cell counts relied on the amplification of reference gene primers. Here immunoSEQ multiplex PCR was the method, and the copy in TCRdb shows in-frame clones only, minus some. D and trimming come from the DNA, and the V and J calls and clone size come from that table. This table holds 390,000 or so clones, around 91% found once. V shed 1 base and J shed 7 bases, with 9 bases lying between them. Germline V gene data show CDR1 as SGHTS and CDR2 as YDEGEE. The CDR3 is 14 residues long. This TCR derives from a man in his late teens or twenties with active or convalescent COVID-19. The material sequenced was peripheral blood. The V call is TRBV5-8, the J call TRBJ1-6; the D is unclear. CDR3 in DNA: TGTGCCAGCAGCTTGAGCGGGTTCAATTCACCCCTCCACTTT. Translated: CASSLSGFNSPLHF.